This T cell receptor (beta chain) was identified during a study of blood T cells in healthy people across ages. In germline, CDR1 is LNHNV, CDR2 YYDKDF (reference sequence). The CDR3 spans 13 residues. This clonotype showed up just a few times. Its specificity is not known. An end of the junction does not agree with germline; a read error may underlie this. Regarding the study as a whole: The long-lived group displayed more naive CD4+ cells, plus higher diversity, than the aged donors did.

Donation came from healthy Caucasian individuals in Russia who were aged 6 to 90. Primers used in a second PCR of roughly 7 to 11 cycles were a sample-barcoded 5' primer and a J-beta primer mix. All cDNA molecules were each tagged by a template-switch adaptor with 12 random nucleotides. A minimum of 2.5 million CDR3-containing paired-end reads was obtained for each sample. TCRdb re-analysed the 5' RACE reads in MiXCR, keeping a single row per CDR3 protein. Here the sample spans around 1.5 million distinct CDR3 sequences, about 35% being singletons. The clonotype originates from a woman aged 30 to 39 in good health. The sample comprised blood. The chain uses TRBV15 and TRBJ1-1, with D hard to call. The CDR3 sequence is CATRHPGDTEAFF. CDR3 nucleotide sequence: TGCGCCACCCGACACCCCGGGGACACTGAAGCTTTCTTT.